This T cell receptor beta chain was profiled in a study of shared clonotypes between healthy human individuals. Study in general: Each donor's CD4 naive and CD4 memory cells filled three plates apiece, CD8 naive two, and CD8 memory one.

CDR1 is LNHDA, CDR2 SQIVND, per germline (reference sequence). There are 15 residues in the CDR3. The ends lost 3 bases at V and 2 bases at J; junction bases unmatched: 4. The data were produced by immunoSEQ multiplex PCR, yet TCRdb's version contains in-frame clones alone and is incomplete. The data contain approximately 95,000 clones, under 80% of them singletons. The source material was memory CD8+ T cells sorted from blood. Subset: CD45RO+ cells pooled with CCR7-negative TemRA cells. The receptor was isolated from a man aged 30 to 39 in good health. The V call is TRBV19, the J call TRBJ2-7; 10 positions match TRBD2. DNA of the CDR3: TGTGCCAGTAGTATGATAGCGGGGGGAGCCTACGAGCAGTACTTC. The encoded protein is CASSMIAGGAYEQYF.